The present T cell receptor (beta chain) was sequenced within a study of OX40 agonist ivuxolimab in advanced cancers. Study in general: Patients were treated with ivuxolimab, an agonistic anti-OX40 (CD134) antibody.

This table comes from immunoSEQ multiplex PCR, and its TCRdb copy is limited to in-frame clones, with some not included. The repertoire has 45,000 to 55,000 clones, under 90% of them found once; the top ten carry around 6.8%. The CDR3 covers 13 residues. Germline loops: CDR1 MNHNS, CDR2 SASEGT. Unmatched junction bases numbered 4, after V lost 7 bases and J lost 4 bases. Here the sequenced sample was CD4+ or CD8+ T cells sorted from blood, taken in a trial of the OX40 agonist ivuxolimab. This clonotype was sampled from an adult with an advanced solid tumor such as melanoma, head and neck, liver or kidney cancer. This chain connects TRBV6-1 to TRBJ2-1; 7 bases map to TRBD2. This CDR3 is CASIPSGYNEQFF. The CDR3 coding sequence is TGTGCCAGCATCCCTAGCGGTTACAATGAGCAGTTCTTC.